Here is one TCR beta chain with its context. Its antigen remains unknown. The DNA is omitted, as the CDR3 cannot be located on it reliably, and the CDR3 follows TCRdb's listing. The CDR3 is made up of 15 amino acids, end residues included. Mixed chimerism was transient after nonmyeloablative marrow transplants from related graft donors. Thawed PBMCs were FACS-sorted into unstimulated CD4+CD25+CD127- regulatory T cells, CD4+CD25- non-regulatory cells, CD4 and CD8 cells. The data were obtained in a study of Tregs in tolerant kidney transplant recipients. Study results and limitations: Findings come from small patient numbers and require larger validation.

Profiled with immunoSEQ multiplex PCR; TCRdb holds only in-frame clones, not every one. The data hold about 64,000 clones, with over 75% observed a single time. The material sequenced was CD4+ T cells from blood (PBMCs), taken 6 months after the transplant. The clonotype originates from a human patient who received a combined kidney and bone marrow transplant. Part of the T cell pool may stem from the graft donor. V gene TRBV21-1 combines with J gene TRBJ1-4. TRBV21-1 is recorded as a pseudogene. CDR3 sequence: CASSKVAGGAEKLFF.